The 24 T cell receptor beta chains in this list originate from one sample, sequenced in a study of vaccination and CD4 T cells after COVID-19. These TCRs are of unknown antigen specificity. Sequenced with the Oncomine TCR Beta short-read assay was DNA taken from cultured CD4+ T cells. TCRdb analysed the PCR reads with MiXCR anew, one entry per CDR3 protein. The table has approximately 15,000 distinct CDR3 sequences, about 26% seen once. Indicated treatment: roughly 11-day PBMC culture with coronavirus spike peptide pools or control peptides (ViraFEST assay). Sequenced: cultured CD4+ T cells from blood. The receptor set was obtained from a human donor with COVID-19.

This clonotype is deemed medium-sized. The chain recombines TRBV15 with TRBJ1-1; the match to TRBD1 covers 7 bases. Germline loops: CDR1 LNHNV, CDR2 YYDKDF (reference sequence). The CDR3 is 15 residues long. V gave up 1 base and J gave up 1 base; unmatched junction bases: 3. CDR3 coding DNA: TGTGCCACCAGCAGAGGAGGGGGCGGGAACACTGAAGCTTTCTTT. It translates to CATSRGGGGNTEAFF.

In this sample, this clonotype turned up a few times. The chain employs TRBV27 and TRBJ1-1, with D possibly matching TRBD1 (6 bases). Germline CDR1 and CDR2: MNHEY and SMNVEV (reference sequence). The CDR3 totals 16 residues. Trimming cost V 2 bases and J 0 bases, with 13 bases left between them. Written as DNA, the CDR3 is TGTGCCAGCAGTTTAACCCGGGACACCGTGAACACTGAAGCTTTCTTT. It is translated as CASSLTRDTVNTEAFF.

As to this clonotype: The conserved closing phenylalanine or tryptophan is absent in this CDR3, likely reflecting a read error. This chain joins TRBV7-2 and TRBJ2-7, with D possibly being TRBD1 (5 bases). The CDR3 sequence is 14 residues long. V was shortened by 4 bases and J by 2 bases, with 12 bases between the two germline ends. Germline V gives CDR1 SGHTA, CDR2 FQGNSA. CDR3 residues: CASSSRVGAYEQYL. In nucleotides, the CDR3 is TGTGCCAGCAGCTCAAGAGTAGGGGCCTACGAGCAGTACTTA.

The CDR3 reads CASSFDRDREKLFF. CDR3 DNA sequence: TGTGCCAGCAGCTTCGACCGGGACAGGGAAAAACTGTTTTTT. The rearrangement joins TRBV5-4 to TRBJ1-4; 8 bases fit TRBD1. Germline V CDR1 and CDR2: SGHNT, YYREEE (reference sequence). The CDR3 is 14 residues long. The J segment lost 8 bases and the V segment lost 2 bases, leaving 5 bases of the junction unmatched.

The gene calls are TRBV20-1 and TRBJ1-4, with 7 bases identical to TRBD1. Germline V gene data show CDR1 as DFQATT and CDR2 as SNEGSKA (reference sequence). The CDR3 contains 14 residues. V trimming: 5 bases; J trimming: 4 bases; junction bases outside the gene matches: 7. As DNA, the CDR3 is TGCAGTGCTGCAGAACAGGGGAATAATGAAAAACTGTTTTTT. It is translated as CSAAEQGNNEKLFF.

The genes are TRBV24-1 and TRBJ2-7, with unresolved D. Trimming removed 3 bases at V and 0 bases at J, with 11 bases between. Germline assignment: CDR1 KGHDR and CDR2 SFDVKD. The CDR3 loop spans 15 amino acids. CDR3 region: CATSDGLLSSYEQYF. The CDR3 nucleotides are TGTGCCACCAGTGATGGGCTACTAAGCTCCTACGAGCAGTACTTC.

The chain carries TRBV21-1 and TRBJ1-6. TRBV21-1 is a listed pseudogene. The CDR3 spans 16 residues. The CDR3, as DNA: TGTGCCAGCAGCAAAGCATACAGCTCCTATAATTCACCCCTCCACTTT. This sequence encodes CASSKAYSSYNSPLHF.

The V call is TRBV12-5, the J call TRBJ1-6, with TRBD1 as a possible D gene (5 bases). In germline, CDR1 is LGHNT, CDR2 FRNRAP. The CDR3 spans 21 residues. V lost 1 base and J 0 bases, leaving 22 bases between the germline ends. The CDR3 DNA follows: TGTGCTAGTGGTTTGGCCCTGCCCAACTTCGGTCAGGGCTCCTATAATTCACCCCTCCACTTT. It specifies CASGLALPNFGQGSYNSPLHF.

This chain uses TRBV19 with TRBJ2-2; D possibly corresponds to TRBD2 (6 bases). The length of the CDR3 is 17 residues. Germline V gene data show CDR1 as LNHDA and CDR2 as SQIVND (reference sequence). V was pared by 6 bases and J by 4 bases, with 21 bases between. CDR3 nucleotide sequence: TGTGCCAGTAGACTACGGGGAGGCCCGACGGGCACCGGGGAGCTGTTTTTT. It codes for CASRLRGGPTGTGELFF.

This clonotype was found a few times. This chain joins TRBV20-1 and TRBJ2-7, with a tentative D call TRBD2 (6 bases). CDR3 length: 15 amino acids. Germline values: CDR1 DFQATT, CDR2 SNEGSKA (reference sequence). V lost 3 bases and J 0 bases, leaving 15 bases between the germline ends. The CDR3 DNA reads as TGCAGTGCTAGTAACCCCGGCGGGGCCTCCTACGAGCAGTACTTC. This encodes CSASNPGGASYEQYF.

This chain's CDR3 is CASSSGTGASGANVLTF. CDR3 bases: TGTGCCAGCAGCTCCGGGACAGGGGCCTCTGGGGCCAACGTCCTGACTTTC. The chain links TRBV7-8 to TRBJ2-6; 10 bases are a match to TRBD1. Germline CDR1 reads SGHVS; CDR2 reads FQNEAQ. This CDR3 is 17 amino acids long. Unmatched junction bases numbered 3, after V lost 4 bases and J lost 0 bases.

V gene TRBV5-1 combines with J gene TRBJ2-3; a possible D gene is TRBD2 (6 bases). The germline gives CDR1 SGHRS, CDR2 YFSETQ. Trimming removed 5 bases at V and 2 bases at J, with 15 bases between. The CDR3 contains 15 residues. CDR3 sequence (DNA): TGCGCCAGCAGACTTCGGACGGGGGACACAGATACGCAGTATTTT. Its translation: CASRLRTGDTDTQYF.

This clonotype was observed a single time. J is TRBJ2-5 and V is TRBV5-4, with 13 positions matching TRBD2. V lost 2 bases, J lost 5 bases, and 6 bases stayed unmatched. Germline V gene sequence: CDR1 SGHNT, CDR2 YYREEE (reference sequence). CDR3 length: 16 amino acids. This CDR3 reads CASSLLAGGIGETQYF. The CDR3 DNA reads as TGTGCCAGCAGCTTACTAGCGGGGGGGATCGGGGAGACCCAGTACTTC.

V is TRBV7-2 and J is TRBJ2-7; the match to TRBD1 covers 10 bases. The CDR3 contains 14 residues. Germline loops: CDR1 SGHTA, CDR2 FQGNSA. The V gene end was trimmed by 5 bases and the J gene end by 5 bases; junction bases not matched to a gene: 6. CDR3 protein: CASSTGQGTHEQYF. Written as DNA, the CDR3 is TGTGCCAGCAGCACGGGACAGGGGACCCACGAGCAGTACTTC.

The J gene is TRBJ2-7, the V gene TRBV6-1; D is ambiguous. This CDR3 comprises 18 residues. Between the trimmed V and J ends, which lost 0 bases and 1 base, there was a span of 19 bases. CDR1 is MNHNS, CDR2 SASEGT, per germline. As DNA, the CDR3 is TGTGCCAGCAGTGAAGCGGCACAGCTAAAAAGGCTTTCCTACGAGCAGTACTTC. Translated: CASSEAAQLKRLSYEQYF.

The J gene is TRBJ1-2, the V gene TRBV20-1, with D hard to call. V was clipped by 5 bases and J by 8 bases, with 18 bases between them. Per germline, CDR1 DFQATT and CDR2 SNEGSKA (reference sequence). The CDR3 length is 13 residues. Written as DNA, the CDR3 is TGCAGTGCTTCGGGCTCACCCTTTAGAGGCTACACCTTC. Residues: CSASGSPFRGYTF.

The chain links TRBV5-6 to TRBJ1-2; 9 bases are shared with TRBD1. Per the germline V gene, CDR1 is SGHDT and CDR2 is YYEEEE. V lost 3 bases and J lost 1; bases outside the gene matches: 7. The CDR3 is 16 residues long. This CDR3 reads CASSWEGQGINYGYTF. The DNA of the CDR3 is TGTGCCAGCAGCTGGGAGGGACAGGGCATTAACTATGGCTACACCTTC.

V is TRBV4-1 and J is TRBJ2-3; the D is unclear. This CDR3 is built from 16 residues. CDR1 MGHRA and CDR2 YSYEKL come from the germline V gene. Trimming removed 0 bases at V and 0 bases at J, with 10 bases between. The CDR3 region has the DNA TGCGCCAGCAGCCAAGATCGCCCTACTAGCACAGATACGCAGTATTTT. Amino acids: CASSQDRPTSTDTQYF.

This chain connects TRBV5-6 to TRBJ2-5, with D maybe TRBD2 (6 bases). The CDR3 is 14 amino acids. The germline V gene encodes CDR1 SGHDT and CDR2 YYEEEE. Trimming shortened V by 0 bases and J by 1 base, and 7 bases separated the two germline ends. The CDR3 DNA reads TGTGCCAGCAGCTTGGGACTAGGCCAAGAGACCCAGTACTTC. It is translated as CASSLGLGQETQYF.

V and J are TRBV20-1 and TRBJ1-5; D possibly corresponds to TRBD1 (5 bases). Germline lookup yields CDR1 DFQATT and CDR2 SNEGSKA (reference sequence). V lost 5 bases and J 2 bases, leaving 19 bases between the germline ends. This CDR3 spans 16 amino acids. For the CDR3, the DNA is TGCAGTGCTCCGGGGGACCTCGGGGGGGGCAATCAGCCCCAGCATTTT. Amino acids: CSAPGDLGGGNQPQHF.

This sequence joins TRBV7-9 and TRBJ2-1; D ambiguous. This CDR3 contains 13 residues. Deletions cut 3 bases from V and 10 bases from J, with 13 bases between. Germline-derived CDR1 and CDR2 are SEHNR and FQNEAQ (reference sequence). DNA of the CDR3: TGTGCCAGCAGCTTCTTCGGGCCCGCCGAGCAGTTCTTC. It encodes CASSFFGPAEQFF.

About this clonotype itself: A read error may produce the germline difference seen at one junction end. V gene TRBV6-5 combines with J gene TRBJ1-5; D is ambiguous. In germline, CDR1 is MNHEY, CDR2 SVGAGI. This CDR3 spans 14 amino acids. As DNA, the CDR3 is TGTGCCGGCAGTTACTCAAAGGATTGGCAGCCCCAGCATTTT. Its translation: CAGSYSKDWQPQHF.

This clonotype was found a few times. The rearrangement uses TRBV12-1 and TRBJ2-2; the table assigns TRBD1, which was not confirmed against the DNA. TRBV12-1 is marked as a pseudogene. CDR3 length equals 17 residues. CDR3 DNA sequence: TGTGCCAGCAGCTCGACGTGGCCGCGACAGGGAGGAGGGGAGCTGTTTTTT. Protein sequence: CASSSTWPRQGGGELFF.

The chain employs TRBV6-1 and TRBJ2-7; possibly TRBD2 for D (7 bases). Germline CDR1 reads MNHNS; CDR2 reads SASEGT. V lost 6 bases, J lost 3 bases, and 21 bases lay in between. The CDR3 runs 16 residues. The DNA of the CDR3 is TGTGCCAGCAGCCCGAGCTCCGCGGGGGCGGACTACGAGCAGTACTTC. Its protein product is CASSPSSAGADYEQYF.